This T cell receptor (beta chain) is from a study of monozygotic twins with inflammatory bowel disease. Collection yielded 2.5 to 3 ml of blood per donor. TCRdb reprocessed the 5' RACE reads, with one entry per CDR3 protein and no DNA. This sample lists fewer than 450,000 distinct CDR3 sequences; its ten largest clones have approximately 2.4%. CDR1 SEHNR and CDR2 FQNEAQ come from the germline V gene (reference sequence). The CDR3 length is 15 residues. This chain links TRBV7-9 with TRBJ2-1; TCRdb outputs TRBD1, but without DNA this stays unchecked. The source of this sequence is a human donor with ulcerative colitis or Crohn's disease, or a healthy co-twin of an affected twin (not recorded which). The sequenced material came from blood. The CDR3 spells CASSPWDRGYNEQFF. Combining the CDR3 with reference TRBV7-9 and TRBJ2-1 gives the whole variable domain DTGVSQNPRHKITKRGQNVTFRCDPISEHNRLYWYRQTLGQGPEFLTYFQNEAQLEKSRLLSDRFSAERPKGSFSTLEIQRTEQGDSAMYLCASSPWDRGYNEQFFGPGTRLTVL.